This entry lists 28 T cell receptor beta chains sequenced from one sample in a study of lymphopenia after photon versus proton radiotherapy. Assay used: immunoSEQ multiplex PCR; TCRdb lists only in-frame clones, some missing. Among some 55,000 clones listed, 65% to 85% were seen once. This specimen consisted of peripheral blood, obtained from a patient treated with photon-based radiotherapy. The receptors derive from a man in his forties or fifties with gastric cancer.

This clone appeared once. V and J are TRBV6-5 and TRBJ2-7; D might be TRBD1 or TRBD2, each matching 5 bases. This CDR3 is built from 13 residues. Germline V gene sequence: CDR1 MNHEY, CDR2 SVGAGI. Trimming stripped 5 bases from V and 9 bases from J, with 17 bases between. Here the CDR3 DNA reads TGTGCCAGCAGTACCGGGACCCTTCCCTCGCAGTACTTC. This sequence encodes CASSTGTLPSQYF.

V and J are TRBV10-3 and TRBJ1-1; D gene unclear. The CDR3 is 12 amino acids. Per germline, CDR1 ENHRY and CDR2 SYGVKD. Trimming removed 2 bases from V and 6 bases from J, with 7 bases in between. CDR3 in DNA: TGTGCCATCAGTGAGCTTTCGGCTGAAGCTTTCTTT. It translates to CAISELSAEAFF.

The J gene is TRBJ2-5, the V gene TRBV14; 9 bases are a match to TRBD1. Germline V gives CDR1 SGHDN, CDR2 FVKESK. After removal of 1 base from V and 12 bases from J, the junction contained 9 bases not matched to a gene. The CDR3 runs 14 residues. The CDR3 reads CASSQAYPGTGKYF. The CDR3 region has the DNA TGTGCCAGCAGCCAAGCCTATCCCGGGACAGGGAAGTACTTC. The full variable domain, in which reference TRBV14 and TRBJ2-5 provide the parts outside the CDR3, is EAGVTQFPSHSVIEKGQTVTLRCDPISGHDNLYWYRRVMGKEIKFLLHFVKESKQDESGMPNNRFLAERTGGTYSTLKVQPAELEDSGVYFCASSQAYPGTGKYFGPGTRLLVL.

The V and J genes are TRBV28 and TRBJ2-7; 10 nucleotides line up with TRBD1. Germline assignment: CDR1 MDHEN and CDR2 SYDVKM. The CDR3 covers 17 residues. The ends lost 8 bases at V and 1 base at J; junction bases unmatched: 14. The CDR3 DNA reads TGTGCCAGCCGGGGGAGGCCCCCGGGACAGGGGTCCTACGAGCAGTACTTC. Translated, it gives CASRGRPPGQGSYEQYF.

The chain links TRBV6-4 to TRBJ2-3; possible D gene TRBD1, 6 bases. The V gene's germline CDR1 is MRHNA and CDR2 SNTAGT. The CDR3 is made up of 14 amino acids. V was trimmed by 11 bases and J by 2 bases, leaving 17 bases between them. The CDR3 DNA sequence: TGTGCCGGAAAACAGGGAACTCTCACAGATACGCAGTATTTT. This codes for CAGKQGTLTDTQYF.

In DNA, the CDR3 is TGCGCCAGCAGCTTGGGACTAGCGGGAGATGGGACCGGGGAGCTGTTTTTT. It codes for CASSLGLAGDGTGELFF. The chain uses TRBV5-1 and TRBJ2-2; 12 nucleotides match TRBD2. V lost 0 bases, J lost 5 bases, and 5 bases stayed unmatched. Germline V gene data show CDR1 as SGHRS and CDR2 as YFSETQ. The CDR3 is 17 amino acids.

This sequence joins TRBV6-1 and TRBJ2-1, with D hard to call. This CDR3 contains 11 residues. The V gene's germline CDR1 is MNHNS and CDR2 SASEGT. V was cut by 10 bases and J by 7 bases, with 11 bases left in between. CDR3 sequence: CANGEYNEQFF. CDR3 sequence (DNA): TGTGCCAACGGAGAGTATAATGAGCAGTTCTTC.

This sequence joins TRBV5-4 and TRBJ2-5; 13 bases line up with TRBD2. V lost 5 bases, J lost 5 bases, and 6 bases stayed unmatched. Germline values: CDR1 SGHNT, CDR2 YYREEE (reference sequence). This CDR3 has 15 residues. CDR3 protein: CASRTGLAGDETQYF. CDR3 DNA: TGTGCCAGCAGGACTGGACTAGCGGGAGATGAGACCCAGTACTTC.

The V call is TRBV7-8, the J call TRBJ2-5; D gene unclear. The V end lost 4 bases, the J end lost 7 bases, and 16 bases lay between the germline ends. CDR1 and CDR2 (germline): SGHVS, FQNEAQ. The CDR3 has 14 amino acids. This CDR3 reads CASSSGRLSRTQYF. In nucleotides, the CDR3 is TGTGCCAGCAGCTCGGGCCGCCTTAGCAGGACCCAGTACTTC.

This chain links TRBV20-1 with TRBJ2-7; weak D call: TRBD1 (5 bases). CDR3 length: 11 residues. V was shortened by 5 bases and J by 7 bases, with 12 bases between the two germline ends. Looked up from germline, CDR1 is DFQATT and CDR2 is SNEGSKA (reference sequence). CDR3: CSASPGKEQYF. For the CDR3, the DNA is TGCAGTGCTTCCCCAGGGAAAGAGCAGTACTTC.

A few counts support this clone. The rearrangement joins TRBV13 to TRBJ2-2, with 14 bases matching TRBD2. V trimming: 2 bases; J trimming: 6 bases; junction bases outside the gene matches: 2. Germline assignment: CDR1 PRHDT and CDR2 FYEKMQ (reference sequence). The CDR3 runs to 16 residues. CDR3 sequence: CASSLKGLAGAGELFF. In DNA form, the CDR3 reads TGTGCCAGCAGCTTAAAGGGACTAGCGGGAGCCGGGGAGCTGTTTTTT.

The chain couples TRBV11-2 to TRBJ2-7; 10 bases are a match to TRBD1. Germline V gene sequence: CDR1 SGHAT, CDR2 FQNNGV. This CDR3 has 15 amino acids. V shed 5 bases and J 3 bases; nucleotides not matched to a gene: 7. The CDR3 region has the DNA TGTGCCAGCAGCCCGAGGACAGGGGGGGGCTACGAGCAGTACTTC. Its translation: CASSPRTGGGYEQYF.

CDR3 in DNA: TGTGCCAGCAGTTACGACCCCCGGACAGCCACTGAAGCTTTCTTT. It specifies CASSYDPRTATEAFF. This chain connects TRBV6-6 to TRBJ1-1; maybe TRBD1 (6 bases). This CDR3 has 15 amino acids. Per germline, CDR1 MNHNY and CDR2 SVGAGI (reference sequence). V lost 2 bases, J lost 4 bases, and 14 bases lay in between.

V usage is TRBV6-6 and J usage is TRBJ2-2, with TRBD2 identical over 12 bases. This CDR3 comprises 16 residues. Per the germline V gene, CDR1 is MNHNY and CDR2 is SVGAGI (reference sequence). Trimming cost V 10 bases and J 5 bases; bases outside gene matches: 11. In DNA form, the CDR3 reads TGTGCCACCTCCTTCAGGCTAGCGGGAGGGACCGGGGAGCTGTTTTTT. Translated, it gives CATSFRLAGGTGELFF.

This clone was detected only once. Written as DNA, the CDR3 is TGCAGCGTTGAAGGTGGGGATGGCTACGAGCAGTACTTC. Protein sequence: CSVEGGDGYEQYF. V usage is TRBV29-1 and J usage is TRBJ2-7, with D uncertain. This CDR3 contains 13 residues. The ends were cut back, 1 base at V and 3 bases at J, with 10 bases in the middle. CDR1 is SQVTM, CDR2 ANQGSEA, per germline.

The chain is built from TRBV15 and TRBJ2-5; D is unclear. This CDR3 has 14 residues. In germline, CDR1 is LNHNV, CDR2 YYDKDF (reference sequence). V gave up 1 base and J gave up 0 bases, with 6 bases separating them. CDR3: CATSRAGYQETQYF. CDR3 sequence (DNA): TGTGCCACCAGCAGAGCTGGGTACCAAGAGACCCAGTACTTC.

The V and J genes are TRBV5-1 and TRBJ1-1, with unresolved D. Trimming took 0 bases from V and 1 from J, leaving 10 bases between them. CDR3 length: 15 amino acids. The germline gives CDR1 SGHRS, CDR2 YFSETQ. The CDR3, as DNA: TGCGCCAGCAGCTTGGATGGCCACGGGAACACTGAAGCTTTCTTT. Translating gives CASSLDGHGNTEAFF. Variable domain in full (rest from reference TRBV5-1 and TRBJ1-1): KAGVTQTPRYLIKTRGQQVTLSCSPISGHRSVSWYQQTPGQGLQFLFEYFSETQRNKGNFPGRFSGRQFSNSRSEMNVSTLELGDSALYLCASSLDGHGNTEAFFGQGTRLTVV.

The J gene is TRBJ2-3, the V gene TRBV7-2; D not resolved. Germline CDR1 reads SGHTA; CDR2 reads FQGNSA. V lost 2 bases and J 2 bases, leaving 11 bases between the germline ends. The CDR3 sequence is 15 residues long. The CDR3 protein is CASSLLGHNTDTQYF. Written as DNA, the CDR3 is TGTGCCAGCAGCTTACTGGGCCACAACACAGATACGCAGTATTTT.

This rearrangement joins TRBV11-2 to TRBJ2-3, with D possibly being TRBD1 (5 bases). Germline V gene data show CDR1 as SGHAT and CDR2 as FQNNGV. The CDR3 sequence is 16 residues long. The V end was cut by 0 bases, the J end by 1 base, with 11 bases between. The CDR3 sequence: CASSLEGALGTDTQYF. The CDR3 region has the DNA TGTGCCAGCAGCTTAGAAGGGGCCTTGGGCACAGATACGCAGTATTTT.

The CDR3 is CASSQNRGTNEKLFF. The DNA of the CDR3 is TGTGCCAGCAGCCAAAACAGGGGAACTAATGAAAAACTGTTTTTT. The chain carries TRBV7-8 and TRBJ1-4, with 7 bases matching TRBD1. Germline assignment: CDR1 SGHVS and CDR2 FQNEAQ. V shed 5 bases and J 1 base; nucleotides not matched to a gene: 4. CDR3 length: 15 amino acids.

This rearrangement joins TRBV9 to TRBJ2-2; perhaps TRBD2 as D (7 bases). Germline lookup yields CDR1 SGDLS and CDR2 YYNGEE. Trimming pared 6 bases from V and 4 bases from J, leaving 22 bases between. CDR3 length: 17 amino acids. The CDR3 DNA follows: TGTGCCAGCACCTCGATCCGGGGGGCGGGTATCACCGGGGAGCTGTTTTTT. As protein: CASTSIRGAGITGELFF.

The chain links TRBV29-1 to TRBJ2-3, with TRBD2 as a possible D gene (6 bases). This CDR3 region has 13 residues. V lost 5 bases and J 2 bases, leaving 11 bases between the germline ends. Germline V gene data show CDR1 as SQVTM and CDR2 as ANQGSEA. CDR3 sequence reads: CSVMTRFTDTQYF. In DNA form, the CDR3 reads TGCAGCGTTATGACTAGATTCACAGATACGCAGTATTTT.

The chain links TRBV5-1 to TRBJ2-7; D ambiguous. V was shortened by 0 bases and J by 3 bases, with 10 bases between the two germline ends. This CDR3 spans 14 amino acids. Germline loops: CDR1 SGHRS, CDR2 YFSETQ. The DNA of the CDR3 is TGCGCCAGCAGCTTGGGGTTTGCAGGCTACGAGCAGTACTTC. Its protein product is CASSLGFAGYEQYF.

J is TRBJ2-1 and V is TRBV19; 10 bases are shared with TRBD2. The CDR3 is 14 residues long. The germline CDR1 and CDR2 sequences are LNHDA and SQIVND (reference sequence). With 7 bases clipped from V and 4 bases from J, the junction kept 4 bases outside the gene matches. The CDR3 here is CASKGTSEYNEQFF. The CDR3 DNA is TGTGCCAGTAAGGGGACTAGCGAATACAATGAGCAGTTCTTC.

This chain uses TRBV7-2 with TRBJ2-7, with 9 positions matching TRBD1. Germline lookup yields CDR1 SGHTA and CDR2 FQGNSA. V lost 1 base, J lost 2 bases, and 3 bases stayed unmatched. The CDR3 is 15 residues long. CDR3 in amino acids: CASSLGGTGTYEQYF. The DNA of the CDR3 is TGTGCCAGCAGCTTAGGAGGGACAGGGACCTACGAGCAGTACTTC.

The gene calls are TRBV6-4 and TRBJ2-3; D perhaps matches TRBD1 (6 bases). CDR1 is MRHNA and CDR2 is SNTAGT in the germline V gene. There are 14 residues in the CDR3. V dropped 5 bases and J dropped 0 bases, with 9 bases sitting between them. CDR3 DNA sequence: TGTGCCAGCAGTAGGACAGCTAGCACAGATACGCAGTATTTT. Translated, it gives CASSRTASTDTQYF.

V and J are TRBV30 and TRBJ1-2; the D is unclear. The V gene lost 3 bases and the J gene lost 4 bases, with 15 bases spanning the gap. The CDR3 is made up of 14 amino acids. CDR1 is GTSNPN, CDR2 SVGIG, per germline (reference sequence). The CDR3 loop is CAWRAGTIFYGYTF. CDR3 coding DNA: TGTGCCTGGAGAGCGGGCACAATCTTCTATGGCTACACCTTC.

V and J are TRBV11-2 and TRBJ1-4; weak D call: TRBD1 (5 bases). V lost 0 bases and J 11 bases, leaving 13 bases between the germline ends. This CDR3 has 14 amino acids. Germline-derived CDR1 and CDR2 are SGHAT and FQNNGV. As DNA, the CDR3 is TGTGCCAGCAGCTTAGATGTGGGGACCCAGAAACTGTTTTTT. This translates into CASSLDVGTQKLFF. Filled out from reference TRBV11-2 and TRBJ1-4, the complete variable domain reads EAGVAQSPRYKIIEKRQSVAFWCNPISGHATLYWYQQILGQGPKLLIQFQNNGVVDDSQLPKDRFSAERLKGVDSTLKIQPAKLEDSAVYLCASSLDVGTQKLFFGSGTQLSVL.